This passage covers 16 T cell receptor beta chains from one sample sequenced in a study of HIV-infected children after antiretroviral therapy interruption. Treatment: PENTA 11 planned treatment interruption arm or continuous ART arm. RNA-based 3' RACE libraries used unique molecular identifiers. TCRdb re-analysed the 3' RACE reads in MiXCR, keeping a single row per CDR3 protein. The table has 90,000 or so distinct CDR3 sequences, roughly 6.4% seen once. The source material was CD45RA+ CD4+ T cells from PBMCs, pooled from several time points, sampled from a donor given antiretroviral therapy, either interrupted or continuous. Subset defined: naive CD4+ CD45RA+ CD45RO- T cells. These receptors were taken from a pool of human donors with HIV.

Ten or more counts support this clonotype. Mismatch with germline at one junction end may stem from a read error. V is TRBV19 and J is TRBJ1-1; TRBD1 matches at 9 bases. This CDR3 comprises 16 residues. Germline lookup yields CDR1 LNHDA and CDR2 SQIVND (reference sequence). CDR3 amino acids: CPSSTNENRGQTEAFF. DNA of the CDR3: TGTCCCAGTAGTACGAACGAAAACAGGGGGCAAACTGAAGCTTTCTTT. Drawing the rest from reference TRBV19 and TRBJ1-1, the complete variable domain is DGGITQSPKYLFRKEGQNVTLSCEQNLNHDAMYWYRQDPGQGLRLIYYSQIVNDFQKGDIAEGYSVSREKKESFPLTVTSAQKNPTAFYLCPSSTNENRGQTEAFFGQGTRLTVV.

This clonotype was picked up one time. The chain joins TRBV7-9 to TRBJ1-6; perhaps TRBD1 as D (5 bases). The CDR3 extends over 14 amino acids. V shed 1 base and J shed 7 bases, with 8 bases lying between them. The germline V gene has CDR1 SEHNR and CDR2 FQNEAQ (reference sequence). Written as DNA, the CDR3 is TGTGCCAGCAGCTTAGTAGGGGACAATTCACCCCTCCACTTT. Translation gives CASSLVGDNSPLHF.

This clonotype was seen ten or more times. V is TRBV7-2 and J is TRBJ2-5; 8 bases match TRBD2. The V gene end was trimmed by 5 bases and the J gene end by 2 bases; junction bases not matched to a gene: 13. The germline gives CDR1 SGHTA, CDR2 FQGNSA. The CDR3 loop spans 17 amino acids. CDR3 sequence (DNA): TGTGCCAGCAGCCCGAAACGGGTAGCGGGGATACAAGAGACCCAGTACTTC. This encodes CASSPKRVAGIQETQYF.

By proportion, this clonotype is medium-sized. The gene calls are TRBV5-1 and TRBJ2-6; D remains unclear. The CDR3 covers 16 residues. Germline CDR1 SGHRS, CDR2 YFSETQ. V lost 2 bases, J lost 7 bases, and 16 bases lay in between. CDR3 region: CASSLAPREPANVLTF. The CDR3 region has the DNA TGCGCCAGCAGCTTAGCTCCGCGAGAACCCGCCAACGTCCTGACTTTC.

This clonotype was seen repeatedly, ten times or more. The chain employs TRBV19 and TRBJ2-5; 12 bases fit TRBD2. The CDR3 length is 14 residues. The ends lost 7 bases at V and 4 bases at J; junction bases unmatched: 4. Germline-derived CDR1 and CDR2 are LNHDA and SQIVND (reference sequence). CDR3 region: CASKLAGGGETQYF. CDR3 DNA sequence: TGTGCCAGTAAACTAGCGGGAGGAGGAGAGACCCAGTACTTC.

There are many counts of this clonotype. The chain couples TRBV29-1 to TRBJ1-1, with a possible D match to TRBD1 (5 bases). Trimming took 7 bases from V and 7 from J, leaving 16 bases between them. In germline, CDR1 is SQVTM, CDR2 ANQGSEA. The CDR3 length is 12 residues. The CDR3, as DNA: TGCAGCGCGCAACCCCAGGGTATTGAAGCTTTCTTT. Translating it yields CSAQPQGIEAFF. Full variable domain (missing parts from reference TRBV29-1 and TRBJ1-1): SAVISQKPSRDICQRGTSLTIQCQVDSQVTMMFWYRQQPGQSLTLIATANQGSEATYESGFVIDKFPISRPNLTFSTLTVSNMSPEDSSIYLCSAQPQGIEAFFGQGTRLTVV.

Many counts were recorded for this clonotype. This sequence joins TRBV2 and TRBJ2-3, with no clear D. V was pared by 3 bases and J by 1 base, with 8 bases between. The CDR3 is 14 residues long. Germline V gene data show CDR1 as SNHLY and CDR2 as FYNNEI. The CDR3, as DNA: TGTGCCAGCAGTGAGTCCGCCGGCACAGATACGCAGTATTTT. It translates to CASSESAGTDTQYF.

This clonotype was seen at least ten times. Written as DNA, the CDR3 is TGCGCCAGCAGCTTGGGGAGACTTTACAATGAGCAGTTCTTC. Translating it yields CASSLGRLYNEQFF. The chain has TRBV5-1 and TRBJ2-1; D unresolved. The CDR3 has 14 amino acids. CDR1 and CDR2 from the germline V gene are SGHRS and YFSETQ. V lost 0 bases and J lost 4, with 8 bases in between.

By sample share, this clonotype is medium-sized. The chain couples TRBV7-8 to TRBJ1-1, with a possible D match to TRBD1 (5 bases). Trimming left V 6 bases short and J 4 bases short, with 15 bases between. The CDR3 has 14 residues. From germline, CDR1 is SGHVS and CDR2 FQNEAQ. The CDR3 is CASRPRGDGTEAFF. The CDR3 DNA reads TGTGCCAGCAGGCCCCGGGGCGACGGCACTGAAGCTTTCTTT.

The chain recombines TRBV6-2 or TRBV6-3 with TRBJ2-4; 7 bases map to TRBD2. Per germline, CDR1 MNHEY and CDR2 SVGEGT. The CDR3 sequence is 16 residues long. J gave up 0 bases and V 7 bases, and 9 bases lay outside the gene matches. DNA of the CDR3: TGTGCCAGCAACCTAAGCGGGGATCTAGCCAAAAACATTCAGTACTTC. Protein product: CASNLSGDLAKNIQYF.

This clonotype was picked up many times. The V call is TRBV6-5, the J call TRBJ2-2; 10 bases are shared with TRBD1. The germline gives CDR1 MNHEY, CDR2 SVGAGI. The CDR3 consists of 14 residues. With V trimmed by 11 bases and J by 4 bases, 7 bases remained unmatched. In DNA form, the CDR3 reads TGTGCCGGGGGGGACAGGGGACGCACCGGGGAGCTGTTTTTT. Amino acid sequence: CAGGDRGRTGELFF.

The chain uses TRBV12-3 or TRBV12-4 and TRBJ1-3; D possibly corresponds to TRBD1 (5 bases). With 3 bases removed from V and 15 bases from J, the gap between germline ends came to 15 bases. The CDR3 runs 12 residues. CDR3 nucleotides: TGTGCCAGCAGTTTGACCCCACAGGTCGGATATTTT. As protein: CASSLTPQVGYF.

This clonotype has ten or more counts. Here the CDR3 reads CASNSWQGANTGELFF. CDR3 bases: TGTGCCAGTAATTCGTGGCAGGGAGCGAACACCGGGGAGCTGTTTTTT. The chain recombines TRBV19 with TRBJ2-2; perhaps D is TRBD1 or TRBD2 (5 bases each). CDR3 length: 16 amino acids. V was pared by 7 bases and J by 0 bases, with 15 bases between. CDR1 is LNHDA and CDR2 is SQIVND in the germline V gene (reference sequence).

This clonotype appeared many times. V is TRBV19 and J is TRBJ1-1; D might be TRBD1 (6 bases). The V gene's germline CDR1 is LNHDA and CDR2 SQIVND (reference sequence). The germline V and J ends were trimmed by 3 bases and 3 bases, with 17 bases remaining between them. The CDR3 is made up of 16 amino acids. The DNA of the CDR3 is TGTGCCAGTAGTATCAGAGGGGGTGGTTCGGACACTGAAGCTTTCTTT. It is translated as CASSIRGGGSDTEAFF. Variable domain in full (rest from reference TRBV19 and TRBJ1-1): DGGITQSPKYLFRKEGQNVTLSCEQNLNHDAMYWYRQDPGQGLRLIYYSQIVNDFQKGDIAEGYSVSREKKESFPLTVTSAQKNPTAFYLCASSIRGGGSDTEAFFGQGTRLTVV.

The sample holds many counts of this clonotype. V usage is TRBV19 and J usage is TRBJ1-5; D possibly corresponds to TRBD1 (6 bases). The germline gives CDR1 LNHDA, CDR2 SQIVND (reference sequence). The CDR3 runs 13 residues. The V and J ends lost 5 bases and 7 bases respectively, with 12 bases between them. CDR3 bases: TGTGCCAGTAGTTCAGGGGTCGGCCAGCCCCAGCATTTT. Translation gives CASSSGVGQPQHF.

At least ten counts were recorded for this clonotype. The chain employs TRBV4-1 and TRBJ2-5; no clear D gene. CDR3 length: 16 amino acids. The germline gives CDR1 MGHRA, CDR2 YSYEKL. V lost 0 bases and J 1 base, leaving 12 bases between the germline ends. The CDR3 reads CASSQDIIGIQETQYF. The CDR3 DNA follows: TGCGCCAGCAGCCAAGATATCATAGGGATCCAAGAGACCCAGTACTTC.